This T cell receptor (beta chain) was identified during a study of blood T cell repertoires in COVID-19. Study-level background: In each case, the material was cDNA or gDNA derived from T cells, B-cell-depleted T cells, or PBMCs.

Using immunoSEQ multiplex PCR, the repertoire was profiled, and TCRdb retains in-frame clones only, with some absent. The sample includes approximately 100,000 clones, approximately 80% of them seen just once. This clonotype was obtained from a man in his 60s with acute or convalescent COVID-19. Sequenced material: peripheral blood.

In DNA, the CDR3 is TGTGCCAGCAGCCTAAGGACAGGGGGCGTCGGGGAGCTGTTTTTT. It translates to CASSLRTGGVGELFF. The chain links TRBV7-2 to TRBJ2-2; 11 bases are a match to TRBD1. The CDR3 is made up of 15 amino acids. CDR1 SGHTA and CDR2 FQGNSA come from the germline V gene. V trimming: 5 bases; J trimming: 7 bases; junction bases outside the gene matches: 6.